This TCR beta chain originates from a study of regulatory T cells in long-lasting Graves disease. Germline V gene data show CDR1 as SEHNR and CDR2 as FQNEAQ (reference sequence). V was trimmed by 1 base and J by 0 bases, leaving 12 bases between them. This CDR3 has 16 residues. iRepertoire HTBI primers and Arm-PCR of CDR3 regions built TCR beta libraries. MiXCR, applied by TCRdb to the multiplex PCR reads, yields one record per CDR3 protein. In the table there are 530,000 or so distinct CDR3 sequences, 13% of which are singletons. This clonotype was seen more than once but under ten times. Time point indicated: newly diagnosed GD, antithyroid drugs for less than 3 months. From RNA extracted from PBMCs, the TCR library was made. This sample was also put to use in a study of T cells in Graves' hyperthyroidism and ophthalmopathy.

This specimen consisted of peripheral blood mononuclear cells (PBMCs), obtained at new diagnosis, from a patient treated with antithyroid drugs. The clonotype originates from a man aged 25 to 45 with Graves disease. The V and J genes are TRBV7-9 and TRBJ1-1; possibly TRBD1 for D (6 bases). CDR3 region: CASSLEGGPLNTEAFF. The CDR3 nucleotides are TGTGCCAGCAGCTTAGAGGGGGGACCGCTGAACACTGAAGCTTTCTTT.